Described below is a single TCR beta chain sequence and its context. This clonotype appeared many times. The antigen this receptor binds is unknown. Base qualities are missing; no much larger clone stands one base away. CDR1 and CDR2, looked up from the germline V gene, are SGHVS and FNYEAQ. V is clipped by 2 bases and J by 8 bases, and the sequence between their germline boundaries is 10 bases long. The CDR3 sequence holds 13 residues, the cysteine and phenylalanine included. Only the CDR3 DNA stays, 39 bases, in frame from base 1. The library was made by 5' RACE. Sequenced on a NextSeq 500. To allow correction of PCR and sequencing errors, the TCR library protocol tagged every TCR cDNA molecule with a unique molecular identifier. The paper's data handling went like this. Decombinator tools were used for TCR identification, UMI-based error correction and CDR3 extraction. TCRs above a frequency of 2 per 1,000, corresponding to the top 1% of the tumor frequency distribution, were defined as expanded. Each repertoire was subsampled 100 times to 5,000 TCRs, after which Renyi diversity was computed with the R vegan package. CDR3 similarity networks were built from amino acid triplet string-kernel similarity, connecting CDR3s with pairwise similarity above 0.82. TCRdb reran the public reads through fastp at Q25 and MiXCR, keeping productive beta chains. Each record represents a unique CDR3 protein, reported with the most common genes and DNA among its rows. The V and J calls and clone size are TCRdb's, not the authors'. This sample lists tens of thousands of distinct CDR3 sequences; roughly 9% were detected once. About 2% of the sample goes to the ten largest clones.

Read against the paper, the sample's time point label means: blood at routine non-recurrence follow-up after resection. TCR sequencing used whole RNA extracted from tumor and nontumor lung tissue, or from cryopreserved PBMC samples, without cell sorting. Only patients with enough RNA available from two or more tumor regions were chosen for TCR sequencing. The sample is drawn from a study of spatial heterogeneity in lung cancer (dated by TCRdb to the late 2010s). Notes on the research overall: The donors were 72 patients from the lung TRACERx cohort who had early-stage, untreated non-small cell lung cancer. In the raw uncorrected reads, each unique combination of TCR and UMI appeared more than ten times on average. Both alpha and beta chains were TCR-sequenced in samples taken at surgery, namely 220 tumor regions, fewer than 80 matched nontumor lung samples and about 58 PBMC samples. Follow-up PBMC samples were sequenced whenever the samples were available, and the median time to follow-up was around 2 years after resection. TCR alpha and beta repertoires were quantitatively compared across multiple tumor regions, matched nontumor lung and blood in non-small cell lung cancer. Beta-chain transcripts were consistently detected in greater numbers than alpha-chain transcripts, which likely reflected higher beta-chain transcript abundance. Nonsynonymous mutation counts, determined by whole-exome sequencing of tumor tissue, were related to TCR repertoire features.

What the study reported, not specific to this receptor: Only 14 patients were included in comparisons of baseline and follow-up blood repertoires. Ubiquitous expanded tumor TCRs were detected in blood more often at tumor resection than at routine follow-up. Confirming at a functional level the hypothesis that regional TCRs recognize regional mutations was considered to require additional single-cell paired TCR alpha and beta sequencing.

The rearrangement combines TRBV7-6 with TRBJ2-1; 5 matching bases give a weak D call of TRBD2. This sequence originates from a female donor with early-stage non-small cell lung cancer. The input for sequencing was PBMCs, taken at follow-up. The CDR3 protein: CASSLRSGDEQFF. The bases read TGTGCCAGCAGCTTAAGATCCGGGGATGAGCAGTTCTTC.